This TCR beta chain originates from a study of shared clonotypes between healthy human individuals. Libraries were prepared by immunoSEQ multiplex PCR; TCRdb keeps only in-frame clonotypes and omits some of them. The sample shows about 1.1 million clones, about 80% of them seen only once. The CDR3 totals 18 residues. Germline values: CDR1 MGHRA, CDR2 YSYEKL. Trimming left V 6 bases short and J 2 bases short, with 22 bases between. The receptor's source is a young man in good health. Some clones in this sample may be carry-over from other donors' samples. The chain uses TRBV4-1 and TRBJ2-2; possible D gene TRBD1, 6 bases. The sequencing input was memory CD4+ T cells from PBMCs. Regarding subset: CD45RA-negative fraction. CDR3 DNA: TGCGCCAGCAGTGCAGGGGCCGGGAAGCGGAGAAACACCGGGGAGCTGTTTTTT. It specifies CASSAGAGKRRNTGELFF.